The table lists the clone carrying this T cell receptor (beta chain) with a few counts. MiXCR was run by TCRdb on the RT-PCR reads, yielding one entry per CDR3 protein. The sample has roughly 180,000 distinct CDR3 sequences, around 8.8% seen once. Germline V gives CDR1 DFQATT, CDR2 SNEGSKA (reference sequence). V was shortened by 0 bases and J by 5 bases, with 14 bases between the two germline ends. This CDR3 is built from 15 residues. The data belong to a study of response to subunit inactivated influenza vaccine. The source is a man in his fifties who received an inactivated influenza vaccine. This chain joins TRBV20-1 and TRBJ2-1; D assignment may be TRBD1 or TRBD2 (7 bases each). This material consisted of non-naive T cells sorted from PBMCs, taken on the day of vaccination. CDR3 DNA: TGCAGTGCTAGAGATCAATCAGGGGGGGACAATGAGCAGTTCTTC. Residues: CSARDQSGGDNEQFF.